Sequencing of this T cell receptor (beta chain) was carried out in a study of cytomegalovirus exposure and HLA in healthy donors. Trimming took off 0 bases at V and 0 bases at J, with 4 bases between the two ends. This CDR3 spans 14 amino acids. CDR1 is SGDLS, CDR2 YYNGEE, per germline. The primer mix had 60 Vbeta and 13 Jbeta primers. Profiling relied on immunoSEQ multiplex PCR, and the TCRdb table lists in-frame clones only, not all of them. This sample yields 250,000 or so clones, of which over 90% are seen a single time; about 1.7% belongs to the top ten. The chain is built from TRBV9 and TRBJ1-3; D gene ambiguous. This clonotype originated in a girl aged 2-10 years in good health and CMV-seronegative. Sequenced material: PBMCs. The CDR3 DNA reads TGTGCCAGCAGCGTAGACAGCTCTGGAAACACCATATATTTT. Translating it yields CASSVDSSGNTIYF.